Below are 30 T cell receptor beta chains sequenced from a single sample in a study of tumor-infiltrating lymphocytes in primary liver carcinoma. With a constant-region primer, TCR beta cDNA was made from about 0.55 ug of total RNA. The TCR beta library was amplified through three nested multiplex PCR rounds in a modified ARM-PCR procedure. With TRBV1-TRBV30 forward primers and a C-beta reverse primer, the first two PCR rounds were run for around 10 cycles each. TCRdb ran MiXCR on the multiplex PCR reads and lists one entry per CDR3 protein. The data hold tens of thousands of distinct CDR3 sequences, with roughly four fifths observed a single time. Without any cell sorting, about 20-31 mg of bulk tissue yielded co-extracted RNA and DNA. The sequenced sample was liver tumor tissue from sampling region 5. Stated subset: tumor region T5, tumor centre. These receptors came from a man in his forties with primary liver carcinoma and hepatitis B virus infection.

As for this clonotype: The conserved phenylalanine or tryptophan normally closing the CDR3 is absent here, so this likely arose from a read error. The limits of the CDR3 on the DNA are not certain, so only TCRdb's listed CDR3 is given. This chain uses TRBV4-2 with TRBJ2-1. From its first to its last residue, the CDR3 has 14 amino acids. The V gene's germline CDR1 is LGHNA and CDR2 YNFKEQ. The CDR3 protein is CASCLGHSNNEQLI.

This clonotype was picked up one time. Compared with germline, one end of the junction differs, possibly owing to a read error. The chain has TRBV12-3 or TRBV12-4 and TRBJ2-7, with TRBD2 matching over 11 bases. The CDR3 covers 14 residues. Here the CDR3 DNA reads TGTGTCAGCAGCGGGGCTAGCGGGGGGTACGAGCAGTACTTC. Encoded protein: CVSSGASGGYEQYF.

The J gene is TRBJ2-2, the V gene TRBV4-3, with TRBD2 as a possible D gene (5 bases). V lost 2 bases and J 4 bases, leaving 14 bases between the germline ends. This CDR3 is 16 amino acids long. CDR1 LGHNA and CDR2 YSLEER come from the germline V gene. The chain's CDR3 is CASSQTLAFLTGELFF. The CDR3 DNA reads TGCGCCAGCAGCCAAACATTAGCGTTTCTCACCGGGGAGCTGTTTTTT.

The chain joins TRBV6-9 to TRBJ2-3; D may be TRBD2 (6 bases). V lost 4 bases and J 5 bases, leaving 19 bases between the germline ends. Germline lookup yields CDR1 MNHGY and CDR2 SVAAGI. The CDR3 spans 16 residues. This CDR3 reads CASSSSERNMGDTQYF. The DNA of the CDR3 is TGTGCCAGCAGTTCTAGCGAGAGGAACATGGGAGATACGCAGTATTTT.

As for this clonotype: Relative to the germline gene, one junction end is altered; a read error may explain this. The chain joins TRBV12-3 or TRBV12-4 to TRBJ1-6; 10 bases align to TRBD1. The length of the CDR3 is 14 residues. The CDR3 nucleotides read TGTGCCAACAGTACGGGACAGGGGATCTCGCCCCTCCACTTT. Its translation: CANSTGQGISPLHF.

In regard to this clonotype: Germline and junction disagree at one end, which may indicate a read error. V gene TRBV6-6 combines with J gene TRBJ2-7; 9 nucleotides align to TRBD1. Germline loops: CDR1 MNHNY, CDR2 SVGAGI (reference sequence). The CDR3 is 13 residues long. CDR3 amino acids: CASSWDRDSKQCF. Here the CDR3 DNA reads TGTGCCAGCAGTTGGGACAGGGACAGTAAGCAGTGCTTC.

Notes on this clonotype: The junction departs from germline at one end; a sequencing error may be responsible. The chain combines TRBV4-1 with TRBJ1-6; the match to TRBD1 covers 9 bases. Germline CDR1 MGHRA, CDR2 YSYEKL. This CDR3 is built from 16 residues. CDR3 sequence: CASNHHLQGADSPLHF. CDR3 coding DNA: TGCGCCAGCAACCACCATCTACAGGGGGCGGATTCACCCCTCCACTTC.

There are many counts of this clonotype. This rearrangement joins TRBV12-3 or TRBV12-4 to TRBJ2-2; D is perhaps TRBD1 or TRBD2 (5 bases each). This CDR3 has 20 amino acids. Trimming left V 5 bases short and J 1 base short, with 26 bases between. CDR3 coding DNA: TGTGCCAGCAGTCGGCCGGGACCCACCCCACCAGCGAAGAACACCGGGGAGCTGTTTTTT. This encodes CASSRPGPTPPAKNTGELFF.

Note on this clonotype: The junction departs from the called germline gene at one end, perhaps through a read error. V and J are TRBV12-3 or TRBV12-4 and TRBJ2-6; weak D call: TRBD1 (5 bases). This CDR3 is built from 15 residues. This chain's CDR3 is CASALSRSGADVLTF. DNA for the CDR3: TGTGCCAGCGCCCTCTCCCGCTCTGGGGCCGACGTCCTGACTTTC.

Concerning this clonotype: The CDR3 does not end in the conserved phenylalanine or tryptophan, so this is likely a read error. The genes are TRBV5-5 and TRBJ2-3; D is unclear. The V gene lost 2 bases and the J gene lost 4 bases, with 8 bases spanning the gap. This CDR3 is built from 13 residues. From germline, CDR1 is SGHKS and CDR2 YYEKEE (reference sequence). Written as DNA, the CDR3 is TGTGCCAGCAGCTTTTCGTTCGCAGATACGCAGTATCTT. It is translated as CASSFSFADTQYL.

In the case of this clonotype: One junction end does not reproduce the germline sequence, and a read error may be involved. The V gene is TRBV5-5, the J gene TRBJ2-7; D call uncertain. The CDR3 is 13 residues long. CDR1 is SGHKS and CDR2 is YYEKEE in the germline V gene (reference sequence). The CDR3 region is CATSFDITYKQYF. The CDR3 nucleotides are TGTGCCACCAGCTTTGACATCACCTACAAGCAGTACTTC.

The chain combines TRBV6-1 with TRBJ1-2; D perhaps matches TRBD1 (5 bases). Trimming removed 4 bases from V and 8 bases from J, with 14 bases in between. Germline V gene lookup returns CDR1 MNHNS and CDR2 SASEGT. The CDR3 is 13 amino acids. The DNA for the CDR3 is TGTGCCAGCAGTGGAGGGACCGCGTACGGCTACACCTTC. Protein product: CASSGGTAYGYTF.

V and J are TRBV10-3 and TRBJ2-7; TRBD2 might be the D (5 bases). In germline, CDR1 is ENHRY, CDR2 SYGVKD. The length of the CDR3 is 11 residues. The CDR3 bases are TGTGACACGTCTGAGGGAAATGAGCAGTACTTC. It is translated as CDTSEGNEQYF.

This clonotype was counted at least ten times. The rearrangement links TRBV2 to TRBJ2-7; D gene ambiguous. There are 12 residues in the CDR3. In germline, CDR1 is SNHLY, CDR2 FYNNEI. V lost 7 bases to trimming and J lost 4 bases, with 11 bases between them. DNA of the CDR3: TGTGCCAGCATAAGCAGCGTATACGAGCAGTACTTC. Translating it yields CASISSVYEQYF.

The sample holds one count of this clonotype. V is TRBV4-1 and J is TRBJ1-1, with D possibly matching TRBD1 (6 bases). The CDR3 consists of 15 residues. Germline loops: CDR1 MGHRA, CDR2 YSYEKL. The germline V and J ends were trimmed by 4 bases and 3 bases, with 15 bases remaining between them. CDR3: CASSRAWTEDTEAFF. CDR3 nucleotide sequence: TGCGCCAGCAGCCGTGCATGGACAGAGGACACTGAAGCTTTCTTT.

This clonotype occurred many times. J is TRBJ1-1 and V is TRBV28; a weak D match, TRBD1 (6 bases). Germline assignment: CDR1 MDHEN and CDR2 SYDVKM. This CDR3 is 13 amino acids long. With 10 bases removed from V and 2 bases from J, the gap between germline ends came to 14 bases. The CDR3 spells CATLNRANTEAFF. CDR3 DNA sequence: TGTGCCACCCTGAACAGGGCAAACACTGAAGCTTTCTTT.

This clonotype has a count of ten or more. The chain links TRBV14 to TRBJ2-1; 10 bases line up with TRBD2. This CDR3 spans 18 amino acids. Germline V gene data show CDR1 as SGHDN and CDR2 as FVKESK. J gave up 7 bases and V 1 base, and 13 bases lay outside the gene matches. The CDR3 sequence: CASSQAIAGLAGANEQFF. For the CDR3, the DNA is TGTGCCAGCAGCCAAGCGATTGCCGGGCTAGCGGGAGCAAATGAGCAGTTCTTC.

A word on this clonotype: The junction differs from germline at one of its ends, possibly a read error. The J gene is TRBJ2-1, the V gene TRBV12-3 or TRBV12-4; 7 bases agree with TRBD2. This CDR3 spans 14 amino acids. The CDR3 loop is CASRTGGGYNEQFF. In DNA, the CDR3 is TGTGCCAGCAGAACTGGCGGGGGATACAATGAGCAGTTCTTT.

This clonotype showed up many times. V and J are TRBV5-1 and TRBJ2-5; D not certain. The length of the CDR3 is 13 residues. Per the germline V gene, CDR1 is SGHRS and CDR2 is YFSETQ. The V gene lost 1 base and the J gene lost 3 bases, with 7 bases spanning the gap. The CDR3: CASSLIGKETQYF. The CDR3 bases are TGCGCCAGCAGCTTGATTGGAAAAGAGACCCAGTACTTC.

The V and J genes are TRBV9 and TRBJ2-3, with 8 bases fitting TRBD2. The V gene end was trimmed by 5 bases and the J gene end by 2 bases; junction bases not matched to a gene: 16. The CDR3 has 18 residues. Germline CDR1 SGDLS, CDR2 YYNGEE. As DNA, the CDR3 is TGTGCCAGCAGTCGCGGGTCCGCGGGAGGTATTCACACAGATACGCAGTATTTT. Translation: CASSRGSAGGIHTDTQYF.

For this clonotype: The junction does not match germline at one end; this may be a read error. The gene calls are TRBV4-1 and TRBJ2-7; 9 nucleotides line up with TRBD2. The CDR3 is made up of 16 amino acids. Germline-derived CDR1 and CDR2 are MGHRA and YSYEKL. CDR3 residues: CASSQSLAGLLYEQYF. Here the CDR3 DNA reads TGCGCCAGTAGCCAATCCCTAGCGGGGCTACTTTACGAGCAGTACTTC.

With regard to this clonotype: It is likely a read error, because the conserved phenylalanine at the end of the CDR3 is missing. The gene calls are TRBV11-2 and TRBJ2-7; the match to TRBD1 covers 7 bases. The CDR3 loop spans 16 amino acids. Germline V gives CDR1 SGHAT, CDR2 FQNNGV. The CDR3 region has the DNA TGTGTCAACAGGTCCCATTCTTCCGGGACAGCCTACGAGCAGTACCTC. Protein sequence: CVNRSHSSGTAYEQYL.

This clonotype was found many times. The chain uses TRBV7-9 and TRBJ1-2, with 9 positions matching TRBD1. Losses at the gene ends were 5 bases for V and 8 bases for J; bases not matched to a gene: 6. Germline V gives CDR1 SEHNR, CDR2 FQNEAQ (reference sequence). The CDR3 is 13 amino acids. CDR3 coding DNA: TGTGCCAGCAGCCGGGACAGGGACGTGGGCTACACCTTC. This gives the protein CASSRDRDVGYTF.

Notes on this clonotype: An end of the junction does not agree with germline; a read error may underlie this. The rearrangement joins TRBV11-2 to TRBJ2-7; D is uncertain. Germline V gene lookup returns CDR1 SGHAT and CDR2 FQNNGV. The CDR3 loop spans 16 amino acids. The CDR3 sequence is CASRLEISPKPYEQYF. CDR3 bases: TGTGCCAGCAGGTTAGAGATATCACCAAAACCCTACGAGCAGTACTTC.

As for this clonotype: A read error may account for a junction end that differs from germline. V and J are TRBV29-1 and TRBJ2-2; 9 nucleotides align to TRBD1. The CDR3 is made up of 16 amino acids. In germline, CDR1 is SQVTM, CDR2 ANQGSEA. The CDR3 coding sequence is TGCAGCATTGGTCGCCGGGACAGGGAAAACACCGGGGAGCTGTTATTT. This codes for CSIGRRDRENTGELLF.

V is TRBV11-2 and J is TRBJ2-1; D gene ambiguous. Germline CDR1 and CDR2: SGHAT and FQNNGV. The CDR3 sequence is 14 residues long. In nucleotides, the CDR3 is TGTGTCACAAGTTTATACCGGCTAGTTAGTGAGCAGTTCTTC. This codes for CVTSLYRLVSEQFF.

This clonotype showed up just once. A much larger clone differs by one base, so this may be a read error. This rearrangement joins TRBV7-3 to TRBJ2-3, with D hard to call. V gave up 2 bases and J gave up 6 bases, with 12 bases separating them. Germline V lookup: CDR1 SGHTA, CDR2 FQGTGA. CDR3 length: 14 amino acids. CDR3 nucleotide sequence: TGTGCCAGCAGCTTAGTGGTCGGTGAGGATACGCAGTATTTT. Translation: CASSLVVGEDTQYF.

The chain employs TRBV11-2 and TRBJ2-7; D might be TRBD2 (5 bases). The CDR3 extends over 15 amino acids. The V gene lost 3 bases and the J gene lost 5 bases, with 17 bases spanning the gap. Germline-derived CDR1 and CDR2 are SGHAT and FQNNGV. CDR3 region: CASSFSRGNYNEQYF. In DNA, the CDR3 is TGTGCCAGCAGCTTCTCTCGGGGAAACTACAACGAGCAGTACTTC. Complete variable domain (other parts from reference TRBV11-2 and TRBJ2-7): EAGVAQSPRYKIIEKRQSVAFWCNPISGHATLYWYQQILGQGPKLLIQFQNNGVVDDSQLPKDRFSAERLKGVDSTLKIQPAKLEDSAVYLCASSFSRGNYNEQYFGPGTRLTVT.

This clonotype was counted once. Just one base apart from a much larger clone, this may be a read error. The CDR3 bases are TGTGCCAGCAGTCCGTACGAGGGACAGGGGGCGCAGATCTCCTGGGAGCAGTACTTC. This codes for CASSPYEGQGAQISWEQYF. The gene calls are TRBV28 and TRBJ2-7, with 12 nucleotides matching TRBD1. V shed 5 bases and J 7 bases; nucleotides not matched to a gene: 21. The CDR3 runs 19 residues. The germline gives CDR1 MDHEN, CDR2 SYDVKM.

For the CDR3, the DNA is TGTGCCAGCAGTCTACAAGGGACTAGCGGGGGTGTCGGGCAGTATTTT. Amino acids: CASSLQGTSGGVGQYF. The V call is TRBV12-3 or TRBV12-4, the J call TRBJ2-3; 14 nucleotides align to TRBD2. The V and J ends lost 5 bases and 11 bases, in that order; junction bases with no gene match: 12. CDR3 length: 16 residues.